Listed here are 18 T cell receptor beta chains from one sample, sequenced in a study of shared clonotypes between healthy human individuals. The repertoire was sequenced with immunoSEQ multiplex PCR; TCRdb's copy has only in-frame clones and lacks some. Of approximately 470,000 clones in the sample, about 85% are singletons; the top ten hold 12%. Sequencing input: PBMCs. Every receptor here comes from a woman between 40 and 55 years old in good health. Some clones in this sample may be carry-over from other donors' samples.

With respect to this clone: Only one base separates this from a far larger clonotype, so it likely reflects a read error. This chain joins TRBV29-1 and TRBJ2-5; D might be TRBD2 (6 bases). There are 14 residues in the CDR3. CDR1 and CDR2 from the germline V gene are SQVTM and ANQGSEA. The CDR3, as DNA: TGCAGCGTTGGCACGGGGCGGGGAATAGAGACCAAGTACTTC. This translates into CSVGTGRGIETKYF.

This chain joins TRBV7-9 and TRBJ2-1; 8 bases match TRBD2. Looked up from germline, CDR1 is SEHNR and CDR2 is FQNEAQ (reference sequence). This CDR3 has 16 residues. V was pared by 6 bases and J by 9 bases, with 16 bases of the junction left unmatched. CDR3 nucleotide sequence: TGTGCCAGCAGTTCCAAACTAGCGGCCGGACGGGGTGAGCAGTTCTTC. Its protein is CASSSKLAAGRGEQFF. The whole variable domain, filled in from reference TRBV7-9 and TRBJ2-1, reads DTGVSQNPRHKITKRGQNVTFRCDPISEHNRLYWYRQTLGQGPEFLTYFQNEAQLEKSRLLSDRFSAERPKGSFSTLEIQRTEQGDSAMYLCASSSKLAAGRGEQFFGPGTRLTVL.

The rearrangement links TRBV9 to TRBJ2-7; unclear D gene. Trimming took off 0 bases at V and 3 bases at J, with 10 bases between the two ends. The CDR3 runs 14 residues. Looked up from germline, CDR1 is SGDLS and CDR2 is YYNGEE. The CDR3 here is CASSVDPVGYEQYF. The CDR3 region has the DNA TGTGCCAGCAGCGTAGACCCCGTGGGCTACGAGCAGTACTTC.

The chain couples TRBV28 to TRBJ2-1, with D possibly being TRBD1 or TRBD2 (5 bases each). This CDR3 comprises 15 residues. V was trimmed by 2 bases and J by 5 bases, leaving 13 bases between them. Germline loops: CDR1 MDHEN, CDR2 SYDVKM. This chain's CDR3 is CASSLTGTNNNEQFF. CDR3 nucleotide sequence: TGTGCCAGCAGTTTAACCGGGACGAACAACAATGAGCAGTTCTTC.

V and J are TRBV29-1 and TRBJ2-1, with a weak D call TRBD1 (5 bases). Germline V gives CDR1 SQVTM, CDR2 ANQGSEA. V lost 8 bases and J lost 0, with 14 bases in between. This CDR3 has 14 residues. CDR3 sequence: CSHGRTSSYNEQFF. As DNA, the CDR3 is TGCAGCCATGGTCGGACAAGCTCCTACAATGAGCAGTTCTTC.

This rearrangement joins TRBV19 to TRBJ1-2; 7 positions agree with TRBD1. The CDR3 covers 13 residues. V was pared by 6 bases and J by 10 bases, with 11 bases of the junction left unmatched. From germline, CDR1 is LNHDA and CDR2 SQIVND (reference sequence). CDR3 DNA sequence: TGTGCCAGTAGCCCGGACAGGACCAAGGTCTACACCTTC. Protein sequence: CASSPDRTKVYTF.

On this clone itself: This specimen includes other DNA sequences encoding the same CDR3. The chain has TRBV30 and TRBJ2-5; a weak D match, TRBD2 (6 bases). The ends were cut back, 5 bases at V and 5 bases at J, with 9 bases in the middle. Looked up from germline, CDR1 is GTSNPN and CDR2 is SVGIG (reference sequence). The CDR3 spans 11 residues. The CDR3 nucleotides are TGTGCCTGGGGGGGAGGCGAGACCCAGTACTTC. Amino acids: CAWGGGETQYF.

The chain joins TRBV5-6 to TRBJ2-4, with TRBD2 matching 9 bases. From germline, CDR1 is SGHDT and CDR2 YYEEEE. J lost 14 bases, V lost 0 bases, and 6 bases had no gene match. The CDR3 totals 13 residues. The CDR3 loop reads CASSLVREGQKYF. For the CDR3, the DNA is TGTGCCAGCAGCTTGGTGCGGGAGGGACAGAAGTACTTC.

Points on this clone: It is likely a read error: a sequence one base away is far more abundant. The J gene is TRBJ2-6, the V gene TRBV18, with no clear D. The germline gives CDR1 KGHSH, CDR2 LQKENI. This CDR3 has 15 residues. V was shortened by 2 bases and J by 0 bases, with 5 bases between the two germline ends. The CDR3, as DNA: TGTGCCAGCTCACCAGAGTCCTCTGGGGCCAACGTCCTGACTTTC. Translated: CASSPESSGANVLTF.

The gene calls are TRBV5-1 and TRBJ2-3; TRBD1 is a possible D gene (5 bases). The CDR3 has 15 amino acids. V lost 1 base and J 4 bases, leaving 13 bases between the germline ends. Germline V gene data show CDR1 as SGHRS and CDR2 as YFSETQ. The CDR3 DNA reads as TGCGCCAGCAGCTTGCTGGGTCTGGGGCCAGATACGCAGTATTTT. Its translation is CASSLLGLGPDTQYF.

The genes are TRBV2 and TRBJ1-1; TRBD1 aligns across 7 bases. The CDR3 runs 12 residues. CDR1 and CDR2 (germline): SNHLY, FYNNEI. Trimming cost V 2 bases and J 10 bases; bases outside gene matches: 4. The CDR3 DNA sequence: TGTGCCAGCAGTGAACAGGGGGAAGTAGCTTTCTTT. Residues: CASSEQGEVAFF. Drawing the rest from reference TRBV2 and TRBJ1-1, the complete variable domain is EPEVTQTPSHQVTQMGQEVILRCVPISNHLYFYWYRQILGQKVEFLVSFYNNEISEKSEIFDDQFSVERPDGSNFTLKIRSTKLEDSAMYFCASSEQGEVAFFGQGTRLTVV.

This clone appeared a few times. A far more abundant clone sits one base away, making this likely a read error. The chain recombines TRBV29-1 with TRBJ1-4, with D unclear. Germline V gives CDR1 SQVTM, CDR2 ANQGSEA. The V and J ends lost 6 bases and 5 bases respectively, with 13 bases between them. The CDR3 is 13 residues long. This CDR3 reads CSVRKYPNEKLFF. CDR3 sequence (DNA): TGCAGCGTCCGAAAGTATCCGAATGAAAAACTGTTTTTT.

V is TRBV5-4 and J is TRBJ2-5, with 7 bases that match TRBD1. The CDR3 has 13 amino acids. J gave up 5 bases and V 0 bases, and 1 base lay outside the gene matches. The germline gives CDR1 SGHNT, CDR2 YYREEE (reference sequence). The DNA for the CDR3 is TGTGCCAGCAGCTTGGAACAGGGGGAGACCCAGTACTTC. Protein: CASSLEQGETQYF.

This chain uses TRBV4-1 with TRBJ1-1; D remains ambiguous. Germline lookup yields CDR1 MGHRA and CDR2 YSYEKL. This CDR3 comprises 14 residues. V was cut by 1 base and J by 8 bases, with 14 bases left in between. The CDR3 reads CASSQVYERGEAFF. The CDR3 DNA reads TGCGCCAGCAGCCAAGTGTATGAACGCGGGGAAGCTTTCTTT.

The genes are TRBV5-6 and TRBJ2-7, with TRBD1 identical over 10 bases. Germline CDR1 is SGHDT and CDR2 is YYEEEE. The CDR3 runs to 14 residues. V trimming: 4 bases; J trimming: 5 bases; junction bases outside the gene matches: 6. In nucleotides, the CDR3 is TGTGCCAGCAGCGCCTGGACAGGGGGTAACGAGCAGTACTTC. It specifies CASSAWTGGNEQYF.

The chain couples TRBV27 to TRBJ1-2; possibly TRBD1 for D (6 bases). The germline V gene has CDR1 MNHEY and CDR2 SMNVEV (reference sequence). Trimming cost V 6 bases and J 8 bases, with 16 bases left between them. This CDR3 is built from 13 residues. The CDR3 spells CASRGQGRGGYTF. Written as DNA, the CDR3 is TGTGCCAGCAGGGGCCAGGGGCGGGGGGGCTACACCTTC.

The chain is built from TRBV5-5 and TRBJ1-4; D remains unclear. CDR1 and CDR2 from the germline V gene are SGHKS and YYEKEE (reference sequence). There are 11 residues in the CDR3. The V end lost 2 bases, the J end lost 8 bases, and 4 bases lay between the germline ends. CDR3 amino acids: CASSFYEKLFF. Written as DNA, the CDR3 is TGTGCCAGCAGCTTTTACGAAAAACTGTTTTTT. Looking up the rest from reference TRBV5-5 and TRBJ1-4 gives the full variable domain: DAGVTQSPTHLIKTRGQQVTLRCSPISGHKSVSWYQQVLGQGPQFIFQYYEKEERGRGNFPDRFSARQFPNYSSELNVNALLLGDSALYLCASSFYEKLFFGSGTQLSVL.

The CDR3 DNA sequence: TGTGCCAGCTCACCAGACCCGAAGGAGCCCCAGCATTTT. Its translation is CASSPDPKEPQHF. The chain recombines TRBV18 with TRBJ1-5; no reliable D call. Germline CDR1 is KGHSH and CDR2 is LQKENI. V gave up 2 bases and J gave up 8 bases, with 10 bases separating them. The CDR3 contains 13 residues.